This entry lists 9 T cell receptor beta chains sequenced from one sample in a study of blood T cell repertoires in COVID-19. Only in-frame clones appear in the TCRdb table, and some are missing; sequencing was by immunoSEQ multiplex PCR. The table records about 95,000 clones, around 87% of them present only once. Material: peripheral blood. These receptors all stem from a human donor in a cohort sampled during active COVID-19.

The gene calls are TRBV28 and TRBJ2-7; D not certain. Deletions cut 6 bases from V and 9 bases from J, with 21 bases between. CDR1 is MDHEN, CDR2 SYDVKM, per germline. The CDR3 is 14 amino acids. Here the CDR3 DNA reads TGTGCCAGCAGCTCGACAAGCCGTACGTTCGGGCAGTACTTC. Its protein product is CASSSTSRTFGQYF.

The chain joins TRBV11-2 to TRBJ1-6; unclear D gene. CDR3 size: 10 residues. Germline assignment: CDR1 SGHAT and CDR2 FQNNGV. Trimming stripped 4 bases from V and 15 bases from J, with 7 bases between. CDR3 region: CASSSRVLHF. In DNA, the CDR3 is TGTGCCAGCAGCTCTCGAGTCCTCCACTTT.

CDR3 in amino acids: CASSPSGRHTGELFF. The CDR3 region has the DNA TGTGCCAGCAGCCCAAGCGGCAGGCACACCGGGGAGCTGTTTTTT. J is TRBJ2-2 and V is TRBV9, with a possible D match to TRBD2 (5 bases). In germline, CDR1 is SGDLS, CDR2 YYNGEE. Trimming took off 4 bases at V and 3 bases at J, with 13 bases between the two ends. The CDR3 is 15 residues long.

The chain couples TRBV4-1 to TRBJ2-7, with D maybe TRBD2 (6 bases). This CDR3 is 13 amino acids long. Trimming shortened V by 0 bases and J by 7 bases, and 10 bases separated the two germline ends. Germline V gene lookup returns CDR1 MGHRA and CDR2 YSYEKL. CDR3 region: CASSQDPGREQYF. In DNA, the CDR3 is TGCGCCAGCAGCCAAGATCCCGGGAGAGAGCAGTACTTC.

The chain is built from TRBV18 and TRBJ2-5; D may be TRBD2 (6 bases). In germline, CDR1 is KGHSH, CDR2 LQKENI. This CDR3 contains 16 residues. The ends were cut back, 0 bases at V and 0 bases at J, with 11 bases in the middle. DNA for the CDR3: TGTGCCAGCTCACCACCCAGACTAGGGTACCAAGAGACCCAGTACTTC. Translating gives CASSPPRLGYQETQYF.

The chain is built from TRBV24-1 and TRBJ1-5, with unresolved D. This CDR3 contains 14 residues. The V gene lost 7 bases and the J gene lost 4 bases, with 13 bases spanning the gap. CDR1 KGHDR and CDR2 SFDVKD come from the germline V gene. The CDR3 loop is CATRATGINQPQHF. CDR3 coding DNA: TGTGCCACCAGAGCGACCGGAATTAATCAGCCCCAGCATTTT.

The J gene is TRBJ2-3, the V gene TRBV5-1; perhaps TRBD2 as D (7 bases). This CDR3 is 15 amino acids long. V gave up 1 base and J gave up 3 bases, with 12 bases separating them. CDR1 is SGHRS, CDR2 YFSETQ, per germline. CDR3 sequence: CASSLWGGRTDTQYF. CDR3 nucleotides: TGCGCCAGCAGCTTGTGGGGGGGCAGGACAGATACGCAGTATTTT.

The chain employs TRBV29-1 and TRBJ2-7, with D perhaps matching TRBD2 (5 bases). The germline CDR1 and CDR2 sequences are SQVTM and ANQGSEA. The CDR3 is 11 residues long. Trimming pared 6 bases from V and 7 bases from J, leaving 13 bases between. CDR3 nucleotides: TGCAGCGTGGCCAGAGCGGAGGAGCAGTACTTC. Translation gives CSVARAEEQYF.

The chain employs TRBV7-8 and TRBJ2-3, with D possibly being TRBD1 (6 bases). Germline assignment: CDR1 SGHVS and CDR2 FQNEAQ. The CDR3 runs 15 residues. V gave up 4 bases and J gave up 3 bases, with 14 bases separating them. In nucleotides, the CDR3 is TGTGCCAGCAGCTCTACAGGGTCCGGGACAGATACGCAGTATTTT. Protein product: CASSSTGSGTDTQYF.